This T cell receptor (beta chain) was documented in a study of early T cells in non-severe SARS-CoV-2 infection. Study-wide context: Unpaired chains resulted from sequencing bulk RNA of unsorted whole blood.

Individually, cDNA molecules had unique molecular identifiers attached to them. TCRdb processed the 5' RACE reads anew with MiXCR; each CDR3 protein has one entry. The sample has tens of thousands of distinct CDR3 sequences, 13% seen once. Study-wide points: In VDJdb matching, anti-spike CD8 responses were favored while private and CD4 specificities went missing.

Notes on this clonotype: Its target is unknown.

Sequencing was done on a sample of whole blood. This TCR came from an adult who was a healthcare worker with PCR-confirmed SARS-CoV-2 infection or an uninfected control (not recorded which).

CDR3 nucleotides: TGTGCCAGTGAAACTAGCGGGAGTACAAACGGGGAGCTGTTTTTT. This encodes CASETSGSTNGELFF. The chain has TRBV7-6 and TRBJ2-2, with 11 bases matching TRBD2. CDR1 and CDR2 (germline): SGHVS, FNYEAQ. This CDR3 spans 15 amino acids. V lost 9 bases and J lost 7; bases outside the gene matches: 10. The variable domain in full, completed from reference TRBV7-6 and TRBJ2-2, reads GAGVSQSPRYKVTKRGQDVALRCDPISGHVSLYWYRQALGQGPEFLTYFNYEAQQDKSGLPNDRFSAERPEGSISTLTIQRTEQRDSAMYRCASETSGSTNGELFFGEGSRLTVL.